Listed below are T cell receptor beta chains from one sample, sequenced in a study of shared clonotypes between healthy human individuals. Libraries were prepared by immunoSEQ multiplex PCR; TCRdb keeps only in-frame clonotypes and omits some of them. The sample lists some 2.4 million clones, approximately 93% occurring once. Sequenced input: naive CD4+ T cells from PBMCs. These receptor sequences come from a man between 18 and 35 years old in good health. Some clones in this sample may be carry-over from other donors' samples. Each CDR3 is given with its conserved first and last residue. The D gene is left open where the match is weak. Rows may omit the clone size; those that give it use once, few, many or a size class.

j_call | clone_size | d_call | v_call | cdr3_nt | cdr3_aa
TRBJ1-4 | NA | NA | TRBV29-1 | TGCAGCGTTGAAGGTGGTGAAAAACTGTTTTTT | CSVEGGEKLFF
TRBJ2-3 | NA | TRBD2 | TRBV4-1 | TGCGCCAGCAGACCACTAGCGGGAGGGACCACAGATACGCAGTATTTT | CASRPLAGGTTDTQYF
TRBJ2-3 | NA | TRBD1 | TRBV27 | TGTGCCAGCAGGGGACAGGTGCAGGGTACGCAGTATTTT | CASRGQVQGTQYF
TRBJ2-7 | NA | NA | TRBV18 | TGTGCCAGCTCAGGAACGCGGGCCGATTACGAGCAGTACTTC | CASSGTRADYEQYF
TRBJ2-5 | NA | TRBD2 | TRBV19 | TGTGCCAGTAGTGGGGGGGAAGCTGGTTGGGAGACCCAGTACTTC | CASSGGEAGWETQYF
TRBJ2-5 | NA | NA | TRBV5-5 | TGTGCCAGCAGCACACCGACAAACCAAGAGACCCAGTACTTC | CASSTPTNQETQYF
TRBJ2-7 | once | TRBD1 | TRBV27 | TGTGCCAGCACCCGAGGGGGCTCCGGGCCCTACGAGCAGTACTTC | CASTRGGSGPYEQYF
TRBJ2-5 | NA | TRBD1 | TRBV9 | TGTGCCAGCAGCGTTGGTTTGGACAGGGGGCAGGGAAGGGAGACCCAGTACTTC | CASSVGLDRGQGRETQYF
TRBJ1-5 | NA | NA | TRBV9 | TGTGCCAGCAGCTCGGGGCAGGGTTCGGGTCAGCCCCAGCATTTT | CASSSGQGSGQPQHF
TRBJ2-7 | NA | TRBD1 | TRBV28 | TGTGCCAGCAGTCTACAGGGGCACTACTACGAGCAGTACTTC | CASSLQGHYYEQYF
TRBJ2-1 | NA | NA | TRBV2 | TGTGCCAGCACGGACTGGGGGGTTGAGCAGTTCTTC | CASTDWGVEQFF
TRBJ2-7 | NA | TRBD2 | TRBV28 | TGTGCCAGCAGTTCAAGGGCTAGCGGGAGCCCCTACGAGCAGTACTTC | CASSSRASGSPYEQYF
TRBJ2-7 | NA | NA | TRBV10-3 | TGTGCCATCAGTGATAATCGGGCAGGGGGGTTGAACGAGCAGTACTTC | CAISDNRAGGLNEQYF
TRBJ1-5 | NA | NA | TRBV2 | TGTGCCAGCAGTGCCGACGGAGGGGGAAGTCAGCCCCAGCATTTT | CASSADGGGSQPQHF
TRBJ1-2 | NA | NA | TRBV27 | TGTGCCAGCAGTTTAAAGGGGAATCGTGGCTACACCTTC | CASSLKGNRGYTF
TRBJ2-7 | NA | TRBD2 | TRBV7-2 | TGTGCCAGCAGCCTCGGGACTAGCGGGGTTCCCTACGAGCAGTACTTC | CASSLGTSGVPYEQYF
TRBJ2-1 | NA | TRBD2 | TRBV11-2 | TGTGCCAGCAGCGAGACTAGCGGGAGTGCTGAGCAGTTCTTC | CASSETSGSAEQFF